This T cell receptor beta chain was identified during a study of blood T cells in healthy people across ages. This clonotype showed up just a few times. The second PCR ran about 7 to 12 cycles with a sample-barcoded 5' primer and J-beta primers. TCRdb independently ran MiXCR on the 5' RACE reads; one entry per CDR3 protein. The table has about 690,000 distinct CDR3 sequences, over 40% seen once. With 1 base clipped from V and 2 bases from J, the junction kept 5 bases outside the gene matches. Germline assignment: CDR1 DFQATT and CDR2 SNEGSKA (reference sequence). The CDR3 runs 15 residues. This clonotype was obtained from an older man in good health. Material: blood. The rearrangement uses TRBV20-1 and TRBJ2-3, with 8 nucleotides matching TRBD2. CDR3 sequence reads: CSARVRGGATDTQYF. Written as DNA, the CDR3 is TGCAGTGCTAGAGTACGGGGGGGGGCCACAGATACGCAGTATTTT.